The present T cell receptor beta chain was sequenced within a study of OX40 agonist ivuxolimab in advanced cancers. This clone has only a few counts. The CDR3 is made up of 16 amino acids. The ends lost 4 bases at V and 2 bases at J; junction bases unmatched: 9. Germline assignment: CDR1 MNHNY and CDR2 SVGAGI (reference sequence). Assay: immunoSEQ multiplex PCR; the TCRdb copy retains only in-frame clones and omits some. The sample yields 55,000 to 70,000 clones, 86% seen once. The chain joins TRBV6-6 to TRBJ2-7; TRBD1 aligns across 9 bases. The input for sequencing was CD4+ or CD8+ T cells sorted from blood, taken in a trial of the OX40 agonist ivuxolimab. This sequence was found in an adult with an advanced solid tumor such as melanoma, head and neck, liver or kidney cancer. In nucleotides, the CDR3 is TGTGCCAGCAGTTCCTTTTACAGGGGGCAAACCTACGAGCAGTACTTC. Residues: CASSSFYRGQTYEQYF.